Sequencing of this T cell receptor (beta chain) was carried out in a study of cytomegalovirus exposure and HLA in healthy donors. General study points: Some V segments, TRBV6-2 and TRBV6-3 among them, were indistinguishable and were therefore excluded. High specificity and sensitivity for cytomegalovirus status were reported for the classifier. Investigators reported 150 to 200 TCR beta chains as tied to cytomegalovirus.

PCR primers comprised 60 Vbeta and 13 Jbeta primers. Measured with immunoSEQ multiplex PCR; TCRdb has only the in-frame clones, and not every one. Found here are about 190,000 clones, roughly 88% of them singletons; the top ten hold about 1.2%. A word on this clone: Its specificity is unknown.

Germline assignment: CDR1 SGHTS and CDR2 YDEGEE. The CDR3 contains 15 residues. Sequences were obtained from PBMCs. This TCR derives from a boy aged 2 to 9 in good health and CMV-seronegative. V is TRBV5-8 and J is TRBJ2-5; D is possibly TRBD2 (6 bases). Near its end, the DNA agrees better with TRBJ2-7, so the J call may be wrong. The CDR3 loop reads CASSWDSGATYEQYF. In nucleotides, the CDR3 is TGTGCCAGCAGCTGGGATAGCGGAGCTACATACGAGCAGTACTTC.